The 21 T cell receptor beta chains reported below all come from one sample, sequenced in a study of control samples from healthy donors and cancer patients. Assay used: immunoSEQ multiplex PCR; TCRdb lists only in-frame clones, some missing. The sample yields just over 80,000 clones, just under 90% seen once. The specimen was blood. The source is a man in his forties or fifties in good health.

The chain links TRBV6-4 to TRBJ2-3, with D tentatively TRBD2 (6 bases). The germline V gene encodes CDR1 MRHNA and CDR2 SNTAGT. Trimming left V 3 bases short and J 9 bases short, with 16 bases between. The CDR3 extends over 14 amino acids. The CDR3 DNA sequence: TGTGCCAGCAGTGAATCCGGGGGTCGAGACACGCAGTATTTT. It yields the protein CASSESGGRDTQYF.

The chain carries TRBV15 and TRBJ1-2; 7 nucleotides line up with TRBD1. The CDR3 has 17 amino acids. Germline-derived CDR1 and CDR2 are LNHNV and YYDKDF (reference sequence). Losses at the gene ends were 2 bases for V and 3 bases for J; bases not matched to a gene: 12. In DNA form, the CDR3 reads TGTGCCACCAGCAGAAAAAAGACAGGGAGGCTAGACTATGGCTACACCTTC. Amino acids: CATSRKKTGRLDYGYTF.

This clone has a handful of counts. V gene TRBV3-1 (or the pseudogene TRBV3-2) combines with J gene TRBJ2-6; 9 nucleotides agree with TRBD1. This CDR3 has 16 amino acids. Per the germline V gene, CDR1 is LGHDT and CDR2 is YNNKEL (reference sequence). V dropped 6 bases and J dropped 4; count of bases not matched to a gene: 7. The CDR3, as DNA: TGTGCCAGCAGAGGGACAGGGAGCTTAGGGGCCAACGTCCTGACTTTC. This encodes CASRGTGSLGANVLTF.

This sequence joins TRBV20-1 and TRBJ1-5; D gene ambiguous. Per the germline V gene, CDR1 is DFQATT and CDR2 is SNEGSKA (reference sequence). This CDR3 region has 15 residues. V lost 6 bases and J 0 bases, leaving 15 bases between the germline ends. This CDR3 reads CSASYSSNSNQPQHF. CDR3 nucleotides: TGCAGTGCGAGTTACAGCAGCAATAGCAATCAGCCCCAGCATTTT.

Here the CDR3 DNA reads TGTGCCTGGAGTACTAGCGGGTTTAGCACAGATACGCAGTATTTT. Its translation: CAWSTSGFSTDTQYF. The J gene is TRBJ2-3, the V gene TRBV30; 9 bases line up with TRBD2. CDR1 is GTSNPN, CDR2 SVGIG, per germline (reference sequence). The CDR3 covers 15 residues. After removal of 2 bases from V and 0 bases from J, the junction contained 3 bases not matched to a gene.

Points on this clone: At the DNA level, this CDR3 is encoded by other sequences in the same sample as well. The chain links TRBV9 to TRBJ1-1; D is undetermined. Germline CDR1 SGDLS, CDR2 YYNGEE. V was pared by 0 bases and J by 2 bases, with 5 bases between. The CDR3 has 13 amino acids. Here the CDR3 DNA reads TGTGCCAGCAGCGTAGATGTTAACACTGAAGCTTTCTTT. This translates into CASSVDVNTEAFF.

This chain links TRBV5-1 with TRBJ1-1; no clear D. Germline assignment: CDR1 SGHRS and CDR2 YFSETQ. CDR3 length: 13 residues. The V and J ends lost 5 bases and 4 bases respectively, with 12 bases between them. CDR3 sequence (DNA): TGCGCCAGCAGTTCCGGGAGAGGCACTGAAGCTTTCTTT. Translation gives CASSSGRGTEAFF.

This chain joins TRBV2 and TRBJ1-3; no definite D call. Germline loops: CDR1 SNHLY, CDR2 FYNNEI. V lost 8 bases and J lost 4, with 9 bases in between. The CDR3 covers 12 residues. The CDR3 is CASGREGNTIYF. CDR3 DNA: TGTGCCAGCGGGCGAGAAGGAAACACCATATATTTT.

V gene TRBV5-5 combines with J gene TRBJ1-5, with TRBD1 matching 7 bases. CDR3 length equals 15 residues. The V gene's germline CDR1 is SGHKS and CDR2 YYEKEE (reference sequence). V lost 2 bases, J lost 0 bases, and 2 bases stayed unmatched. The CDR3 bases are TGTGCCAGCAGCTTAGGGACAGTTAGCAATCAGCCCCAGCATTTT. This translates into CASSLGTVSNQPQHF.

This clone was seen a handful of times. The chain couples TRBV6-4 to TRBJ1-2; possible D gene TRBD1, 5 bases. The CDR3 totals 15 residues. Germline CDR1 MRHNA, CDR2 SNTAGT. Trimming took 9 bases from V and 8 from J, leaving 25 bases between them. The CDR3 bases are TGTGCCAGTCACCCAACCGGGGACCCAGGGCCGGGCTACACCTTC. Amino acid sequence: CASHPTGDPGPGYTF.

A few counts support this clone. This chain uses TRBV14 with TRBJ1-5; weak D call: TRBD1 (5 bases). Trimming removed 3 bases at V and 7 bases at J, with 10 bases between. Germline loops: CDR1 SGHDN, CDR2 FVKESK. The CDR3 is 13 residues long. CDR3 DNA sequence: TGTGCCAGCAGCCAGGGGGGAGAACAGCCCCAGCATTTT. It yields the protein CASSQGGEQPQHF.

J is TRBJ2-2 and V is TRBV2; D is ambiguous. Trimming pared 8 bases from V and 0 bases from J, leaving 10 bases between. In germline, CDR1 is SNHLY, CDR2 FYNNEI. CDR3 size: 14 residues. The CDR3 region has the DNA TGTGCCAGCCACGAGGCTGCGAACACCGGGGAGCTGTTTTTT. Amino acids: CASHEAANTGELFF. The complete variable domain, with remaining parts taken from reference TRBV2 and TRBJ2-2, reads EPEVTQTPSHQVTQMGQEVILRCVPISNHLYFYWYRQILGQKVEFLVSFYNNEISEKSEIFDDQFSVERPDGSNFTLKIRSTKLEDSAMYFCASHEAANTGELFFGEGSRLTVL.

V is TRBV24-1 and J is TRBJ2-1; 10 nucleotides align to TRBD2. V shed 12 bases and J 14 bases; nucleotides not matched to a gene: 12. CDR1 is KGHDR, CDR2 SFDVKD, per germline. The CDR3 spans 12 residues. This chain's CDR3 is CAPRGAGGPEFF. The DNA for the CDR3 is TGTGCCCCCCGGGGAGCGGGGGGGCCGGAGTTCTTC.

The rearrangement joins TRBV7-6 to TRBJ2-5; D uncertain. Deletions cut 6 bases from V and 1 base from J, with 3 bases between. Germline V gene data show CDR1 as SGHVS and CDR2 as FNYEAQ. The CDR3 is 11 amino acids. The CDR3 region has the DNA TGTGCCAGCAGACTCCAAGAGACCCAGTACTTC. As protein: CASRLQETQYF. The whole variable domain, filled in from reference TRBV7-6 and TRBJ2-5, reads GAGVSQSPRYKVTKRGQDVALRCDPISGHVSLYWYRQALGQGPEFLTYFNYEAQQDKSGLPNDRFSAERPEGSISTLTIQRTEQRDSAMYRCASRLQETQYFGPGTRLLVL.

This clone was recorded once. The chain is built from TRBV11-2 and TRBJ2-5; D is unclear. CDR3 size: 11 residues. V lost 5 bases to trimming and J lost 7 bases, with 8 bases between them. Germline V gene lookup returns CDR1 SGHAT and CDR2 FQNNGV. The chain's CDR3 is CASSPDVTQYF. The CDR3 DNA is TGTGCCAGCAGCCCCGATGTGACCCAGTACTTC.

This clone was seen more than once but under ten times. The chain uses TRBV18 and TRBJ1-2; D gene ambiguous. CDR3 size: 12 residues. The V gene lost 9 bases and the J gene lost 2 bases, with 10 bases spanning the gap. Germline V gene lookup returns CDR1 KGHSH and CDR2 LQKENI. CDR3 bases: TGTGCCAGTTTCGCCGGGAACTATGGCTACACCTTC. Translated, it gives CASFAGNYGYTF.

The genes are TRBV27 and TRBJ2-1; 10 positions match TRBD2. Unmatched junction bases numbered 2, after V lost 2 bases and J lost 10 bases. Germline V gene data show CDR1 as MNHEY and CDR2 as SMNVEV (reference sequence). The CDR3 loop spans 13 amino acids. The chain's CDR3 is CASSLTSGDEQFF. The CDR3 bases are TGTGCCAGCAGTTTAACTAGCGGGGACGAGCAGTTCTTC.

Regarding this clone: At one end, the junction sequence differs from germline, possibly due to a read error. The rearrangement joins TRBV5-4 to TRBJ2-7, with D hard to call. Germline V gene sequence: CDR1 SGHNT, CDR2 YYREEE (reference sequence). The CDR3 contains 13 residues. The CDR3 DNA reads TGTGCCACCAGCTGGCCCGGCCCCCTCGAGCAGTACTTC. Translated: CATSWPGPLEQYF.

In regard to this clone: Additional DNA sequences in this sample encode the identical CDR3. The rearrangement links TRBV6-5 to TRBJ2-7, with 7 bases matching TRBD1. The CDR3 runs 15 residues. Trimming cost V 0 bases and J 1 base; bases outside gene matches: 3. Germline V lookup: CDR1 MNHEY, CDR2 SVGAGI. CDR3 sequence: CASSYSAGGSYEQYF. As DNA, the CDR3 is TGTGCCAGCAGTTACTCCGCAGGGGGTTCCTACGAGCAGTACTTC.

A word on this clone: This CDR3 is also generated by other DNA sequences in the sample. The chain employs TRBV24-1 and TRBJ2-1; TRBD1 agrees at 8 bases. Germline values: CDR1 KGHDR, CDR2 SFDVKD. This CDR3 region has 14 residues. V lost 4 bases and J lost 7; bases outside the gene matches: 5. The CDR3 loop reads CATSDPGGGNEQFF. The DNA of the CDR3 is TGTGCCACCAGTGACCCAGGGGGCGGGAATGAGCAGTTCTTC.

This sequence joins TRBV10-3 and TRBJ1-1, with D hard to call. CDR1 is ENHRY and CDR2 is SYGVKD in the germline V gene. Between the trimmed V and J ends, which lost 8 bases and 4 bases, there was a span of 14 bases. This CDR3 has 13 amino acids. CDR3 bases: TGTGCCATCTTAAAAGGACCCAGCACTGAAGCTTTCTTT. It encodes CAILKGPSTEAFF.